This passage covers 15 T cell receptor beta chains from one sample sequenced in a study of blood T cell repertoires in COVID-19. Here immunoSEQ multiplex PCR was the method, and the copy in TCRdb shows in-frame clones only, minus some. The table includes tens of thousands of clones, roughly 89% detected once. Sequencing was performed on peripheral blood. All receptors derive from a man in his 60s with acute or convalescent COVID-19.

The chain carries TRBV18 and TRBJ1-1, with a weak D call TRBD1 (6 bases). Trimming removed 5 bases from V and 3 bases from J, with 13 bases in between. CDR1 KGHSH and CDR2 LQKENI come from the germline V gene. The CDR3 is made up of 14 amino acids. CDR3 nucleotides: TGTGCCAGCTCAGTCAGGGAGGGGGACACTGAAGCTTTCTTT. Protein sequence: CASSVREGDTEAFF.

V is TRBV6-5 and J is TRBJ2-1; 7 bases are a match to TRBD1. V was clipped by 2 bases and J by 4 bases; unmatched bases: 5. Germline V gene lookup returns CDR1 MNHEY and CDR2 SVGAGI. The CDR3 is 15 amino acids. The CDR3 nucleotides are TGTGCCAGCAGTTACACCGGGACAGATTACAATGAGCAGTTCTTC. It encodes CASSYTGTDYNEQFF.

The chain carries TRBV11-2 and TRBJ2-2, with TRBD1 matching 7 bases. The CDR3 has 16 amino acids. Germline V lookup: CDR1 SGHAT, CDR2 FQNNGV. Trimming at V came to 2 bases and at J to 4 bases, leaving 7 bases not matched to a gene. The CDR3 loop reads CASSLLRGRSTGELFF. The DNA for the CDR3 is TGTGCCAGCAGCTTACTTAGGGGGCGCAGCACCGGGGAGCTGTTTTTT.

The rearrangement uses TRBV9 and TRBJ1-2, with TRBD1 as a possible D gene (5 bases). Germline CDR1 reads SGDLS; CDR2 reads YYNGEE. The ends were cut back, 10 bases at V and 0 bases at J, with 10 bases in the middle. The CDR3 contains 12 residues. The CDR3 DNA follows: TGTGCCTCGGGACTCACTAACTATGGCTACACCTTC. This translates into CASGLTNYGYTF.

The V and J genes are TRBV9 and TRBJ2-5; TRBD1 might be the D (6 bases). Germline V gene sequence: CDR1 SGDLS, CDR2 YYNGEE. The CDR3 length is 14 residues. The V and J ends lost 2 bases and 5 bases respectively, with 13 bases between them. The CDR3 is CASSVGTIGETQYF. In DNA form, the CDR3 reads TGTGCCAGCAGCGTTGGGACAATCGGCGAGACCCAGTACTTC.

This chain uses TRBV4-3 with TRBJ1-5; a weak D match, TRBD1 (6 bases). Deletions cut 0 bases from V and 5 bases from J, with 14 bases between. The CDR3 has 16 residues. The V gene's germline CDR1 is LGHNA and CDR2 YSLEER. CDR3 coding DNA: TGCGCCAGCAGCCAAGATTGGGGGGGCGGTGATCAGCCCCAGCATTTT. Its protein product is CASSQDWGGGDQPQHF.

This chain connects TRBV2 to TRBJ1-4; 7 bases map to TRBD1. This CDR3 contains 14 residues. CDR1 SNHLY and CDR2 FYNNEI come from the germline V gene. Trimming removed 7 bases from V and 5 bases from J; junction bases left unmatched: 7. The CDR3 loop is CASKVGQENEKLFF. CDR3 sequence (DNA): TGTGCCAGCAAGGTCGGACAGGAGAATGAAAAACTGTTTTTT.

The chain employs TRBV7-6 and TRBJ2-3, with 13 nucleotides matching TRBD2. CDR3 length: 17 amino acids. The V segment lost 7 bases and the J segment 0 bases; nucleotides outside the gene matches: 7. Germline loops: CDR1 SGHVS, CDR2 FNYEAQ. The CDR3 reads CASKTSGGASSTDTQYF. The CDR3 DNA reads TGTGCCAGCAAAACTAGCGGGGGGGCTTCTAGCACAGATACGCAGTATTTT.

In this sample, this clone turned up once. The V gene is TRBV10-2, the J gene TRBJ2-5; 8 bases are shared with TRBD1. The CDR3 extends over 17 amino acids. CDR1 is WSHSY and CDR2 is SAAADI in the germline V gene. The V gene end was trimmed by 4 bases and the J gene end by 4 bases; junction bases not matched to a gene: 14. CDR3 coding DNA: TGCGCCAGCAGTGGGTTTTCCGGGACAGGAGGGGGAGAGACCCAGTACTTC. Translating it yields CASSGFSGTGGGETQYF.

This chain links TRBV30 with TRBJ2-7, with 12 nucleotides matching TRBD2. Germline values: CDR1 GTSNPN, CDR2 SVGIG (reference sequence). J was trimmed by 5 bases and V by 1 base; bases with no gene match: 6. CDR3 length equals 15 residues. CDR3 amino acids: CAWSELAGGTDEQYF. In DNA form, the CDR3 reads TGTGCCTGGAGTGAACTAGCGGGGGGAACCGACGAGCAGTACTTC.

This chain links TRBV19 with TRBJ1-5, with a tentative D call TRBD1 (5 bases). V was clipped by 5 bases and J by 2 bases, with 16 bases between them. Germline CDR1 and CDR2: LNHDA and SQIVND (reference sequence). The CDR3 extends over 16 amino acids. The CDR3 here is CASSAYGGKGNQPQHF. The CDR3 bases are TGTGCCAGTAGTGCCTACGGGGGAAAGGGCAATCAGCCCCAGCATTTT. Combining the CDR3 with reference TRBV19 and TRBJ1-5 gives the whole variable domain DGGITQSPKYLFRKEGQNVTLSCEQNLNHDAMYWYRQDPGQGLRLIYYSQIVNDFQKGDIAEGYSVSREKKESFPLTVTSAQKNPTAFYLCASSAYGGKGNQPQHFGDGTRLSIL.

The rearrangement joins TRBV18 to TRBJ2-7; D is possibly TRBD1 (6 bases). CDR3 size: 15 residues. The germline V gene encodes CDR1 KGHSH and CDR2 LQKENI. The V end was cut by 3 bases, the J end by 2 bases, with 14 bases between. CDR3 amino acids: CASSPERGRAYEQYF. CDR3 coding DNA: TGTGCCAGCTCACCTGAGAGGGGGAGAGCCTACGAGCAGTACTTC.

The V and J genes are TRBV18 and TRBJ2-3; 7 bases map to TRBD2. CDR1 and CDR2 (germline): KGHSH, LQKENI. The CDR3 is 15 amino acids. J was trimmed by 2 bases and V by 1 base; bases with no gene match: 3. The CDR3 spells CASSPQAGNTDTQYF. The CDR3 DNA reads TGTGCCAGCTCACCACAAGCGGGGAACACAGATACGCAGTATTTT.

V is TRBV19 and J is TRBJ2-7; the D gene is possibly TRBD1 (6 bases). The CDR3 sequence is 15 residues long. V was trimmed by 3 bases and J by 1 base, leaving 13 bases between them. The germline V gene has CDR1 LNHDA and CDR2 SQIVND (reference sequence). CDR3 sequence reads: CASSIKGDWSYEQYF. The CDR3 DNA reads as TGTGCCAGTAGTATTAAGGGGGATTGGTCCTACGAGCAGTACTTC.

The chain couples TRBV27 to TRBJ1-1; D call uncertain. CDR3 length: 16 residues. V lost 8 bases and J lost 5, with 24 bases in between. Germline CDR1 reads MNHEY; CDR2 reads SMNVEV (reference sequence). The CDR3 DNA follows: TGTGCCAGCCAACCCCTCGGTGAGGCATCGGGGACTGAAGCTTTCTTT. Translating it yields CASQPLGEASGTEAFF.